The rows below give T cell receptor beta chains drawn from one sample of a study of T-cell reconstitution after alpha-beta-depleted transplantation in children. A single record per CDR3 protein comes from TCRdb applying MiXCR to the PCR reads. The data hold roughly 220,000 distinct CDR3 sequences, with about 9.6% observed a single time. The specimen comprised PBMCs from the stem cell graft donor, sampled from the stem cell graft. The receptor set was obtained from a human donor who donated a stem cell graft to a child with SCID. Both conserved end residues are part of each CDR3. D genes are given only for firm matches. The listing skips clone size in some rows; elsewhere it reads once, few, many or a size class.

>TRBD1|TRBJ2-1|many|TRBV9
CASSPPGTGGYSSEQFF
TGTGCCAGCAGCCCCCCAGGGACAGGGGGTTATTCGAGTGAGCAGTTCTTC
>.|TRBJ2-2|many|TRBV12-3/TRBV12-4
CASSSQTGWGTGELFF
TGTGCCAGCAGTTCTCAAACGGGATGGGGCACCGGGGAGCTGTTTTTT
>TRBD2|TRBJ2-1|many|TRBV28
CASSPTSGGRYEQFF
TGTGCCAGCAGCCCCACTAGCGGGGGGAGGTATGAGCAGTTCTTC
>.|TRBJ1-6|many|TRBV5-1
CASSLATRGGSPLHF
TGCGCCAGCAGCTTGGCCACCAGGGGCGGTTCACCCCTCCACTTT
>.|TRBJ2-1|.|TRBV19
CASSISSPFNEQFF
TGTGCCAGTAGTATCAGCAGCCCGTTTAATGAGCAGTTCTTC
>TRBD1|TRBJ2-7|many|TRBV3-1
CASSQASGGIDEQYF
TGTGCCAGCAGCCAAGCGTCAGGGGGCATAGACGAGCAGTACTTC
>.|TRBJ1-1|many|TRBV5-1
CASSAQGNTEAFF
TGCGCCAGCAGCGCCCAGGGGAACACTGAAGCTTTCTTT
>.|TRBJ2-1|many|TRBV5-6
CAQRLGGEQFF
TGTGCCCAACGGCTGGGCGGAGAGCAGTTCTTC
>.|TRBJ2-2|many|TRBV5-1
CASNPGWTNTGELFF
TGCGCCAGCAACCCAGGTTGGACGAACACCGGGGAGCTGTTTTTT
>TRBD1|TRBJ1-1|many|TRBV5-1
CASSLAGGGSEAFF
TGCGCCAGCAGCTTGGCAGGGGGAGGCTCTGAAGCTTTCTTT